One sample yielded the 14 T cell receptor beta chains listed below, sequenced in a study of cytomegalovirus exposure and HLA in healthy donors. Data came from immunoSEQ multiplex PCR; TCRdb stores just in-frame clones and leaves some out. The table records more than 250,000 clones, about nine tenths of them present only once. Input material: PBMCs. Source of these receptors: a woman aged 25 to 39 in good health and CMV-seropositive.

This clone was picked up one time. The chain is built from TRBV4-3 and TRBJ2-6; TRBD2 is a possible D gene (5 bases). Trimming took off 0 bases at V and 0 bases at J, with 18 bases between the two ends. The CDR3 is 20 residues long. Germline values: CDR1 LGHNA, CDR2 YSLEER. CDR3 DNA sequence: TGCGCCAGCAGCCAAGAAGGGTTCGGTAGAGGGAGCTCTGGGGCCAACGTCCTGACTTTC. Its translation: CASSQEGFGRGSSGANVLTF.

The chain recombines TRBV27 with TRBJ1-1; the D gene is possibly TRBD1 (6 bases). Trimming shortened V by 6 bases and J by 4 bases, and 12 bases separated the two germline ends. The CDR3 consists of 13 residues. Germline assignment: CDR1 MNHEY and CDR2 SMNVEV (reference sequence). The CDR3 spells CASSAGVPTEAFF. As DNA, the CDR3 is TGTGCCAGCAGCGCAGGGGTCCCCACTGAAGCTTTCTTT.

V is TRBV5-6 and J is TRBJ1-4; D is ambiguous. Trimming removed 0 bases at V and 4 bases at J, with 7 bases between. The CDR3 spans 14 residues. The germline V gene encodes CDR1 SGHDT and CDR2 YYEEEE. The CDR3 loop is CASSLGQINEKLFF. The CDR3 DNA sequence: TGTGCCAGCAGCTTGGGCCAGATTAATGAAAAACTGTTTTTT. Full variable domain (remainder filled in from reference TRBV5-6 and TRBJ1-4): DAGVTQSPTHLIKTRGQQVTLRCSPKSGHDTVSWYQQALGQGPQFIFQYYEEEERQRGNFPDRFSGHQFPNYSSELNVNALLLGDSALYLCASSLGQINEKLFFGSGTQLSVL.

The chain combines TRBV19 with TRBJ1-5; no clear D gene. Between the trimmed V and J ends, which lost 3 bases and 4 bases, there was a span of 7 bases. Germline V gene data show CDR1 as LNHDA and CDR2 as SQIVND (reference sequence). This CDR3 is built from 13 residues. CDR3 region: CASSMEWNQPQHF. The CDR3 DNA reads as TGTGCCAGTAGTATGGAGTGGAATCAGCCCCAGCATTTT.

This clone was detected once. The chain has TRBV7-9 and TRBJ1-1; TRBD1 aligns across 10 bases. J lost 4 bases, V lost 5 bases, and 10 bases had no gene match. Germline V gives CDR1 SEHNR, CDR2 FQNEAQ (reference sequence). The CDR3 runs to 16 residues. CDR3 nucleotide sequence: TGTGCCAGCAGCCTCCCGGGACAGGGGTTGAGCACTGAAGCTTTCTTT. As protein: CASSLPGQGLSTEAFF. Full variable domain (outside the CDR3, taken from reference TRBV7-9 and TRBJ1-1): DTGVSQNPRHKITKRGQNVTFRCDPISEHNRLYWYRQTLGQGPEFLTYFQNEAQLEKSRLLSDRFSAERPKGSFSTLEIQRTEQGDSAMYLCASSLPGQGLSTEAFFGQGTRLTVV.

As for this clone: The same CDR3 is also encoded by other DNA sequences in this sample. CDR3 in DNA: TGTGCCAGCAGCCAAGAAACTAACTATGGCTACACCTTC. Translating it yields CASSQETNYGYTF. The V and J genes are TRBV14 and TRBJ1-2; D gene ambiguous. CDR1 SGHDN and CDR2 FVKESK come from the germline V gene. The CDR3 is 13 amino acids. Trimming pared 0 bases from V and 0 bases from J, leaving 2 bases between.

The gene calls are TRBV7-9 and TRBJ2-7; TRBD1 matches at 8 bases. This CDR3 is built from 14 residues. Germline trimming cut 5 bases from V and 6 bases from J; bases unmatched to any gene: 9. Germline V gene data show CDR1 as SEHNR and CDR2 as FQNEAQ (reference sequence). The CDR3 coding sequence is TGTGCCAGCAGCCTCCGCGGACAGGGCGTCGAGCAGTACTTC. Its protein is CASSLRGQGVEQYF. The full variable domain, its missing parts supplied by reference TRBV7-9 and TRBJ2-7, is DTGVSQNPRHKITKRGQNVTFRCDPISEHNRLYWYRQTLGQGPEFLTYFQNEAQLEKSRLLSDRFSAERPKGSFSTLEIQRTEQGDSAMYLCASSLRGQGVEQYFGPGTRLTVT.

The chain has TRBV7-3 and TRBJ2-1; 9 bases map to TRBD1. Losses at the gene ends were 6 bases for V and 6 bases for J; bases not matched to a gene: 6. CDR3 length: 14 amino acids. Germline V gene sequence: CDR1 SGHTA, CDR2 FQGTGA. CDR3 in amino acids: CASRNTGGINEQFF. For the CDR3, the DNA is TGTGCCAGCAGGAATACAGGGGGCATCAATGAGCAGTTCTTC.

The chain carries TRBV7-9 and TRBJ1-4, with 7 bases matching TRBD1. The CDR3 runs to 15 residues. Germline trimming cut 1 base from V and 7 bases from J; bases unmatched to any gene: 6. The V gene's germline CDR1 is SEHNR and CDR2 FQNEAQ (reference sequence). The CDR3 DNA follows: TGTGCCAGCAGCTTAGTTGAGGGGGCGAGTGAAAAACTGTTTTTT. Amino acid sequence: CASSLVEGASEKLFF.

J is TRBJ2-2 and V is TRBV9; 8 bases are shared with TRBD2. V was clipped by 0 bases and J by 6 bases; unmatched bases: 7. The V gene's germline CDR1 is SGDLS and CDR2 YYNGEE. The CDR3 sequence is 16 residues long. The CDR3 sequence: CASSVVRGLGAGELFF. As DNA, the CDR3 is TGTGCCAGCAGCGTAGTCCGGGGACTAGGCGCCGGGGAGCTGTTTTTT.

The chain couples TRBV10-1 to TRBJ2-5, with 9 bases identical to TRBD2. V lost 3 bases and J lost 4; bases outside the gene matches: 9. The CDR3 has 16 residues. In germline, CDR1 is WNHNN, CDR2 SYGVQD (reference sequence). CDR3 protein: CASSEEGLADGETQYF. CDR3 bases: TGCGCCAGCAGTGAAGAGGGACTAGCAGACGGAGAGACCCAGTACTTC.

This sequence joins TRBV7-2 and TRBJ1-5; D remains unclear. Trimming shortened V by 4 bases and J by 0 bases, and 4 bases separated the two germline ends. Germline V gene data show CDR1 as SGHTA and CDR2 as FQGNSA. The CDR3 is 13 amino acids. The CDR3 sequence is CASSSDSNQPQHF. CDR3 nucleotides: TGTGCCAGCAGCTCAGATAGCAATCAGCCCCAGCATTTT.

The chain joins TRBV28 to TRBJ2-1; D unresolved. The CDR3 has 15 amino acids. Germline CDR1 reads MDHEN; CDR2 reads SYDVKM. Trimming stripped 1 base from V and 4 bases from J, with 11 bases between. The CDR3 region is CASSLFETLYNEQFF. As DNA, the CDR3 is TGTGCCAGCAGTTTATTCGAGACACTTTACAATGAGCAGTTCTTC. Full variable domain (missing parts from reference TRBV28 and TRBJ2-1): DVKVTQSSRYLVKRTGEKVFLECVQDMDHENMFWYRQDPGLGLRLIYFSYDVKMKEKGDIPEGYSVSREKKERFSLILESASTNQTSMYLCASSLFETLYNEQFFGPGTRLTVL.

The chain couples TRBV5-6 to TRBJ2-5; TRBD2 aligns across 7 bases. Per germline, CDR1 SGHDT and CDR2 YYEEEE. The CDR3 has 16 residues. V trimming: 0 bases; J trimming: 1 base; junction bases outside the gene matches: 6. The CDR3 nucleotides are TGTGCCAGCAGCTTGGATTGGCGGGGGACCCAAGAGACCCAGTACTTC. Translating it yields CASSLDWRGTQETQYF.